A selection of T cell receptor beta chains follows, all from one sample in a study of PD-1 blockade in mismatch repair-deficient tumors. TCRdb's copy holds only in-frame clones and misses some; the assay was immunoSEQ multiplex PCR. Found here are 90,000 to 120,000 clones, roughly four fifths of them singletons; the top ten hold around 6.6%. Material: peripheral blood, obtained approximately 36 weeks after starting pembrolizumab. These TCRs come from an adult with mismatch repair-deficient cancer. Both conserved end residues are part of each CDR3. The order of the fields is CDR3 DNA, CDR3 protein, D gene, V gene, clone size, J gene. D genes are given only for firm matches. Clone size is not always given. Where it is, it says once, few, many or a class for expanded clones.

CDR3nt: TGTGCCACCCGGACAGGGGTAATGGACACTGAAGCTTTCTTT
CDR3aa: CATRTGVMDTEAFF
d_gene: TRBD1
v_gene: TRBV19
abundance: .
j_gene: TRBJ1-1

CDR3nt: TGTGCCAGCAGGCTTCATAATTCATGGGAGCAGTACTTC
CDR3aa: CASRLHNSWEQYF
d_gene: .
v_gene: TRBV6-5
abundance: .
j_gene: TRBJ2-7

CDR3nt: TGTGCCAGCAGCACCGGGACAGCTAACTCCTACGAGCAGTACTTC
CDR3aa: CASSTGTANSYEQYF
d_gene: TRBD1
v_gene: TRBV5-4
abundance: .
j_gene: TRBJ2-7

CDR3nt: TGTGCCAGCAGCTTAGCGGTCAGGGACTATGGCTACACCTTC
CDR3aa: CASSLAVRDYGYTF
d_gene: .
v_gene: TRBV7-9
abundance: .
j_gene: TRBJ1-2

CDR3nt: TGTGCCAGCTCACCACCGGGCCAAAACATTCAGTACTTC
CDR3aa: CASSPPGQNIQYF
d_gene: .
v_gene: TRBV18
abundance: .
j_gene: TRBJ2-4

CDR3nt: TGCGCCAGCAGCGCAAAACAGGGTTACAATGAGCAGTTCTTC
CDR3aa: CASSAKQGYNEQFF
d_gene: .
v_gene: TRBV5-1
abundance: .
j_gene: TRBJ2-1

CDR3nt: TGTGCCAGCAGACCCGACATCAGCTCTGGAAACACCATATATTTT
CDR3aa: CASRPDISSGNTIYF
d_gene: .
v_gene: TRBV5-4
abundance: .
j_gene: TRBJ1-3

CDR3nt: TGTGCCAGCAGCTTGGACAGGCTTCGGTACGAGCAGTACTTC
CDR3aa: CASSLDRLRYEQYF
d_gene: TRBD1
v_gene: TRBV11-2
abundance: .
j_gene: TRBJ2-7

CDR3nt: TGTGCCAGCAGTGAAGAGCGGGGGCTCACCGGGGAGCTGTTTTTT
CDR3aa: CASSEERGLTGELFF
d_gene: TRBD2
v_gene: TRBV2
abundance: few
j_gene: TRBJ2-2

CDR3nt: TGTGCCAGCACCTGGGGGAGGGGGCATCAGCCCCAGCATTTT
CDR3aa: CASTWGRGHQPQHF
d_gene: TRBD1
v_gene: TRBV7-9
abundance: .
j_gene: TRBJ1-5

CDR3nt: TGTGCCAGTAGTACGGGAGTCAGTTCAGCAGATACGCAGTATTTT
CDR3aa: CASSTGVSSADTQYF
d_gene: .
v_gene: TRBV19
abundance: .
j_gene: TRBJ2-3

CDR3nt: TGTGCCAGCAGCGAAGCGGGAGGGGCGGGTGAGCAGTTCTTC
CDR3aa: CASSEAGGAGEQFF
d_gene: TRBD2
v_gene: TRBV27
abundance: .
j_gene: TRBJ2-1

CDR3nt: TGTGCCAGCTCACAAAGGACAGGGGCGAACACTGAAGCTTTCTTT
CDR3aa: CASSQRTGANTEAFF
d_gene: TRBD1
v_gene: TRBV18
abundance: .
j_gene: TRBJ1-1

CDR3nt: TGTGCCAGCTCCCTAGGTAGGGGGAGGATGGAGACCCAGTACTTC
CDR3aa: CASSLGRGRMETQYF
d_gene: .
v_gene: TRBV6-5
abundance: .
j_gene: TRBJ2-5

CDR3nt: TGTGCCATTAACAGGGGTGATGGGACTGAAGCTTTCTTT
CDR3aa: CAINRGDGTEAFF
d_gene: TRBD1
v_gene: TRBV10-3
abundance: .
j_gene: TRBJ1-1

CDR3nt: TGCGCCAGCAGCTCGGAGGGGATACAGGGTGGGGAGACCCAGTACTTC
CDR3aa: CASSSEGIQGGETQYF
d_gene: .
v_gene: TRBV5-1
abundance: .
j_gene: TRBJ2-5

CDR3nt: TGTGCCAGCAGCTTTTACCTGGACATCTCTGGGGCCAACGTCCTGACTTTC
CDR3aa: CASSFYLDISGANVLTF
d_gene: .
v_gene: TRBV7-2
abundance: .
j_gene: TRBJ2-6

CDR3nt: TGTGCCAGCAGACCAACTAGCGGGAGGGCGCTGGGCGAGCAGTTCTTC
CDR3aa: CASRPTSGRALGEQFF
d_gene: TRBD2
v_gene: TRBV11-1
abundance: .
j_gene: TRBJ2-1

CDR3nt: TGTGCCAGCAGCCCTTTCCGGGGAGACACTGAAGCTTTCTTT
CDR3aa: CASSPFRGDTEAFF
d_gene: .
v_gene: TRBV25-1
abundance: once
j_gene: TRBJ1-1

CDR3nt: TGTGCCAGCAGGAACCCTGGTCGCACCGGGGAGCTGTTTTTT
CDR3aa: CASRNPGRTGELFF
d_gene: .
v_gene: TRBV2
abundance: .
j_gene: TRBJ2-2

CDR3nt: TGTGCCAGCAGCCCGCAGGGGGTGGGGGTTGGAGCCGGAAACACCATATATTTT
CDR3aa: CASSPQGVGVGAGNTIYF
d_gene: TRBD1
v_gene: TRBV7-3
abundance: .
j_gene: TRBJ1-3

CDR3nt: TGCGCCAGCGGACCCCGGACTAGCGGGGCCTACGAGCAGTACTTC
CDR3aa: CASGPRTSGAYEQYF
d_gene: TRBD2
v_gene: TRBV5-1
abundance: once
j_gene: TRBJ2-7

CDR3nt: TGTGCCAGCAGCCCCCGGGACAGCCGTCAGGGCTACACCTTC
CDR3aa: CASSPRDSRQGYTF
d_gene: TRBD1
v_gene: TRBV7-3
abundance: .
j_gene: TRBJ1-2

CDR3nt: TGTGCCATCAGTGACCGCCAGCCCGGGACAGGGGGCTCCTACGAGCAGTACTTC
CDR3aa: CAISDRQPGTGGSYEQYF
d_gene: TRBD1
v_gene: TRBV10-3
abundance: .
j_gene: TRBJ2-7

CDR3nt: TGTGCCAGCAGAGAGGGGCAGGGCGGGAGAAGTAATGAGCAGTTCTTC
CDR3aa: CASREGQGGRSNEQFF
d_gene: TRBD2
v_gene: TRBV27
abundance: .
j_gene: TRBJ2-1

CDR3nt: TGTGCCTGGAGACTGTTACTAGCGGGAGGGCAGCATACGCAGTATTTT
CDR3aa: CAWRLLLAGGQHTQYF
d_gene: TRBD2
v_gene: TRBV30
abundance: .
j_gene: TRBJ2-3

CDR3nt: TGTGCCAGCAGCTTAGCGACTAGCGGGGGACTTCATGAGCAGTTCTTC
CDR3aa: CASSLATSGGLHEQFF
d_gene: TRBD2
v_gene: TRBV7-9
abundance: few
j_gene: TRBJ2-1

CDR3nt: TGCAGCGTTGAACGAGTTCGGGGCGCCGACACAGATACGCAGTATTTT
CDR3aa: CSVERVRGADTDTQYF
d_gene: .
v_gene: TRBV29-1
abundance: .
j_gene: TRBJ2-3

CDR3nt: TGTGCCAGCGTAGGGGAGGACAGGGCTATTGGCTACACCTTC
CDR3aa: CASVGEDRAIGYTF
d_gene: TRBD1
v_gene: TRBV7-9
abundance: .
j_gene: TRBJ1-2

CDR3nt: TGTGCCAGCAGCTTAGGTGGCCCGCCCCAGCATTTT
CDR3aa: CASSLGGPPQHF
d_gene: .
v_gene: TRBV5-8
abundance: .
j_gene: TRBJ1-5

CDR3nt: TGTGCCAGCAGTGATGAGGGAAACACAGATACGCAGTATTTT
CDR3aa: CASSDEGNTDTQYF
d_gene: .
v_gene: TRBV2
abundance: .
j_gene: TRBJ2-3

CDR3nt: TGTGCCAGCAGCTTAGATACGCAGGCTAACACTGAAGCTTTCTTT
CDR3aa: CASSLDTQANTEAFF
d_gene: .
v_gene: TRBV11-2
abundance: once
j_gene: TRBJ1-1

CDR3nt: TGTGCCAGCAGTTCCCCGACAGGGGGATTCACAGATACGCAGTATTTT
CDR3aa: CASSSPTGGFTDTQYF
d_gene: TRBD1
v_gene: TRBV27
abundance: few
j_gene: TRBJ2-3

CDR3nt: TGTGCCAGCTCACCACCGCAGGTCCCCTACGAGCAGTACTTC
CDR3aa: CASSPPQVPYEQYF
d_gene: .
v_gene: TRBV18
abundance: .
j_gene: TRBJ2-7

CDR3nt: TGTGCCTGGAGTCCCTTTTCAGGGGTAGCGGGAGGGCGGGAGCAGTTCTTC
CDR3aa: CAWSPFSGVAGGREQFF
d_gene: TRBD2
v_gene: TRBV30
abundance: .
j_gene: TRBJ2-1

CDR3nt: TGCAGCGTTTGGGTCGCATCCTACGAGCAGTACTTC
CDR3aa: CSVWVASYEQYF
d_gene: .
v_gene: TRBV29-1
abundance: .
j_gene: TRBJ2-7

CDR3nt: TGTGCCAGCAGCTTCGGACTAGCGGGAGGGACAGATACGCAGTATTTT
CDR3aa: CASSFGLAGGTDTQYF
d_gene: TRBD2
v_gene: TRBV11-2
abundance: .
j_gene: TRBJ2-3

CDR3nt: TGCGCCAGCAGCTCCCCTTCGGCAGGGAAGTACTTC
CDR3aa: CASSSPSAGKYF
d_gene: .
v_gene: TRBV5-1
abundance: .
j_gene: TRBJ2-7

CDR3nt: TGTGCCAGTAGTCCCTATGGACTAGCGGGGGGGGAGACCCAGTACTTC
CDR3aa: CASSPYGLAGGETQYF
d_gene: TRBD2
v_gene: TRBV19
abundance: .
j_gene: TRBJ2-5

CDR3nt: TGTGCCAGCACCAAAGACGGGGGAGAAGCTTTCTTT
CDR3aa: CASTKDGGEAFF
d_gene: .
v_gene: TRBV7-2
abundance: .
j_gene: TRBJ1-1

CDR3nt: TGTGCCAGCAGTTACTTGGAGGGGCAGGAGCAGTACTTC
CDR3aa: CASSYLEGQEQYF
d_gene: .
v_gene: TRBV6-6
abundance: .
j_gene: TRBJ2-7

CDR3nt: TGTGCCAGCAGCTTCGGGGGCGGGTACCAAGAGACCCAGTACTTC
CDR3aa: CASSFGGGYQETQYF
d_gene: .
v_gene: TRBV7-9
abundance: .
j_gene: TRBJ2-5